This is a list of T cell receptor beta chains from one sample in a study of T cells in Graves' hyperthyroidism and ophthalmopathy. TCRdb reanalysed the multiplex PCR reads using MiXCR and keeps one entry per CDR3 protein. Among about 840,000 distinct CDR3 sequences listed, about two fifths were seen once. The sample was blood. These receptor sequences come from a man aged 18 to 30 with Graves' hyperthyroidism. CDR3s include the opening cysteine and the closing phenylalanine or tryptophan. D genes are given only for firm matches. Part of the rows lack a size; the others show once, few, many or a class for expanded clones.

D	J	V	size	DNA	CDR3
TRBD1	TRBJ1-4	TRBV5-1	NA	TGCGCCAGCAGCTTGGACAGGGGCGAAAAACTGTTTTTT	CASSLDRGEKLFF
NA	TRBJ1-1	TRBV7-2	many	TGTGCCAGCAGCTTAAGTTATGGGGGAAACACTGAAGCTTTCTTT	CASSLSYGGNTEAFF
NA	TRBJ1-1	TRBV20-1	few	TGCAGTGCTAGTCGACAAACAGGGACTGAAGCTTTCTTT	CSASRQTGTEAFF
NA	TRBJ1-2	TRBV5-1	NA	TGCGCCAGCAGCAGGTCCCTAGAGGGTGATTATGGCTACACCTTC	CASSRSLEGDYGYTF
NA	TRBJ2-7	TRBV29-1	once	TGCAGCACCGCGAGCCGCTCCTACGAGCAGTACTTC	CSTASRSYEQYF
TRBD1	TRBJ1-1	TRBV20-1	few	TGCAGTGCTAGAGAAGGGACAGGGGATACTGAAGCTTTCTTT	CSAREGTGDTEAFF
TRBD1	TRBJ2-7	TRBV5-1	NA	TGCGCCAGCAGCTTATACCGGGACAGTCCCTACGAGCAGTACTTC	CASSLYRDSPYEQYF
NA	TRBJ2-7	TRBV7-9	many	TGTGCCAGCAGCTTCACCGGGAGCTCCTACGAGCAGTACTTC	CASSFTGSSYEQYF
NA	TRBJ1-1	TRBV11-2	NA	TGTGCCAGCAGTCTCCTGAGGGCGGCTTTCTTT	CASSLLRAAFF
NA	TRBJ2-7	TRBV9	NA	TGTGCCAGCAGCGTTATAGGGATTGGCGAGCAGTACTTC	CASSVIGIGEQYF
NA	TRBJ1-5	TRBV3-1	once	TGTGCCAGCAGCCAAGGTCTGCGGCATAGCAATCAGCCCCAGCATTTT	CASSQGLRHSNQPQHF
NA	TRBJ1-1	TRBV20-1	many	TGCAGTGCGGTGGACACTGAAGCTTTCTTT	CSAVDTEAFF
TRBD2	TRBJ2-7	TRBV10-2	NA	TGCGCCAGCAGTGACAGCGGGGGGCCCACCGGGGAGCAGTACTTC	CASSDSGGPTGEQYF
NA	TRBJ1-1	TRBV4-1	few	TGCGCCAGCAGCCAAGATTCGGGTGCAGGGGCTGAAGCTTTCTTT	CASSQDSGAGAEAFF
NA	TRBJ1-2	TRBV29-1	NA	TGCATCCCCTCGGGAGGGGGGTACGACTACACCTTC	CIPSGGGYDYTF
TRBD2	TRBJ2-5	TRBV2	few	TGTGCCAGCAGGGGACTAGCGGAACAAGAGACCCAGTACTTC	CASRGLAEQETQYF
NA	TRBJ1-5	TRBV4-1	NA	TGCGCCAGCAGCCAAGTATGGCCCCAGCATTTT	CASSQVWPQHF
NA	TRBJ1-1	TRBV7-2	many	TGTGCCAGCAGCTTAGGGGCCAAAGCTTTCTTT	CASSLGAKAFF
NA	TRBJ1-4	TRBV20-1	NA	TGCAGTGCGCCGGACAGAGTTAATGAAAAACTGTTTTTT	CSAPDRVNEKLFF
TRBD2	TRBJ2-7	TRBV2	NA	TGTGTCAGCTTCCGGGGGGGCGAGCAGTACTTC	CVSFRGGEQYF
NA	TRBJ1-1	TRBV20-1	few	TGCAGTGCTAGAGATCTGGCTAGCCAGGGGGCTTTCTTT	CSARDLASQGAFF
NA	TRBJ1-1	TRBV7-9	many	TGTGCCAGCAACCCCGGTCCGAACACTGAAGCTTTCTTT	CASNPGPNTEAFF
NA	TRBJ2-7	TRBV19	NA	TGTGCCAGTAGTACCCTTAAGGGGCGGACCTACGAGCAGTACTTC	CASSTLKGRTYEQYF
NA	TRBJ1-3	TRBV7-8	many	TGTGCCAGCAGCTTAAGGATTCCTGGAAACACCATATATTTT	CASSLRIPGNTIYF
NA	TRBJ2-5	TRBV5-6	NA	TGTGCCAGCACCGGATCTGGGGCGGAGACCCAGTACTTC	CASTGSGAETQYF
NA	TRBJ1-1	TRBV2	few	TGTGCCAGCAGTGAACCCGAGCGGATGAACACTGAAGCTTTCTTT	CASSEPERMNTEAFF
TRBD2	TRBJ2-7	TRBV2	NA	TGTGCCAGCATATTATCAGAGACTAGCGGGACCTACGAGCAGTACTTC	CASILSETSGTYEQYF
NA	TRBJ1-2	TRBV6-5	NA	TGTGCCAGCAGTTACGAGGCAGGAACTGGCTACACCTTC	CASSYEAGTGYTF
NA	TRBJ2-7	TRBV11-1	NA	TGTGCCAGCGTTCGAGGGGGGGTTCGAGAGCAGTACTTC	CASVRGGVREQYF
NA	TRBJ1-1	TRBV29-1	many	TGCAGCGGCCACAAGAACACTGAAGCTTTCTTT	CSGHKNTEAFF
NA	TRBJ2-5	TRBV10-3	NA	TGTGCCAGCAGTCGTGTAGGAGGGTCCCAAGAGACCCAGTACTTC	CASSRVGGSQETQYF
NA	TRBJ2-7	TRBV5-1	few	TGCGCCAGCAGTCGTACGGGGGTGGACGAGCAGTACTTC	CASSRTGVDEQYF
TRBD1	TRBJ1-5	TRBV12-3/TRBV12-4	many	TGTGCCAGCAGTTGGGGACAGAGCAATCAGCCCCAGCATTTT	CASSWGQSNQPQHF
NA	TRBJ2-7	TRBV7-2	NA	TGTGCCAGCAGCCTGTGGGCGGAGCACTCCTACAATGAGCAGTACTTC	CASSLWAEHSYNEQYF
NA	TRBJ1-4	TRBV20-1	NA	TGCAGTGCTAGAGATCGGGTGGGATATGAAAAACTGTTTTTT	CSARDRVGYEKLFF
NA	TRBJ1-1	TRBV9	NA	TGTGCCAGCAGCCCCCTCGAGGGGAAGACTGAAGCTTTCTTT	CASSPLEGKTEAFF
TRBD1	TRBJ1-3	TRBV29-1	NA	TGCAGCACCAAGACAGGGAGAAACACCATATATTTT	CSTKTGRNTIYF
NA	TRBJ2-5	TRBV20-1	NA	TGCAGTGCTAGTGGGACCCTGTACTTC	CSASGTLYF
NA	TRBJ1-2	TRBV12-3/TRBV12-4	few	TGTGCCAGCAGACCCCCGGGGGGCCTCGATGGCTACACCTTC	CASRPPGGLDGYTF
NA	TRBJ2-5	TRBV5-4	NA	TGTGCCAGCAGCTTAGGAGGGACAACCCAAGAGACCCAGTACTTC	CASSLGGTTQETQYF
NA	TRBJ1-1	TRBV19	many	TGTGCCAGTAGTATAAGGGGGACTGAAGCTTTCTTT	CASSIRGTEAFF
NA	TRBJ1-1	TRBV15	many	TGTGCCACCAGCAGAGATCTGGCCACTGAAGCTTTCTTT	CATSRDLATEAFF
NA	TRBJ1-1	TRBV9	NA	TGTGCCAGCAGCGTAGAACCGGCGGGGAACACTGAAGCTTTCTTT	CASSVEPAGNTEAFF
NA	TRBJ2-5	TRBV4-3	NA	TGCGCCAGCAGCCCCTTAGGGGACACCAATCTTCCTCCAGAGACCCAGTACTTC	CASSPLGDTNLPPETQYF
TRBD1	TRBJ1-6	TRBV5-6	NA	TGTGCCAGCAGCGAAGACAGGGGCACTTCACCCCTCCACTTT	CASSEDRGTSPLHF
TRBD2	TRBJ2-5	TRBV9	few	TGTGCCAGCAGCGGGGAGCGGGGTACGATCCAAGAGACCCAGTACTTC	CASSGERGTIQETQYF
NA	TRBJ1-5	TRBV6-1	once	TGTGCCAGCAGTCGCGGGGGCAACAAGGCCCAGCATTTT	CASSRGGNKAQHF
NA	TRBJ1-1	TRBV19	NA	TGTGCCAGTACCCTGCCCGGGGTCACTGAAGCTTTCTTT	CASTLPGVTEAFF
TRBD1	TRBJ1-3	TRBV10-3	NA	TGTGCCAGCAGTTTATCGACAGGGCACGGAAACACCATATATTTT	CASSLSTGHGNTIYF
NA	TRBJ1-4	TRBV25-1	NA	TGTGCTAGGTCGGCTTGGGATGAAAAACTGTTTTTT	CARSAWDEKLFF
TRBD1	TRBJ1-1	TRBV7-9	NA	TGTGCCAGCAGCCTAGAATGGACGAGACAGGGGAACACTGAAGCTTTCTTT	CASSLEWTRQGNTEAFF
TRBD1	TRBJ2-5	TRBV29-1	NA	TGCAGCGTTGAAGAAGGCACAGGGGGTACGGAGACCCAGTACTTC	CSVEEGTGGTETQYF
NA	TRBJ2-7	TRBV6-1	few	TGTGCCGCCAAAAGTGGAGCGAAGGAGCAGTACTTC	CAAKSGAKEQYF
NA	TRBJ1-6	TRBV20-1	NA	TGCAGTGCGGGAGGGGGGTCGAATTCACCCCTCCACTTT	CSAGGGSNSPLHF
TRBD2	TRBJ2-5	TRBV7-2	few	TGTGCCAGCAGTAAGGGACTAGCGGGGGGCGAGACCCAGTACTTC	CASSKGLAGGETQYF
TRBD1	TRBJ1-2	TRBV9	NA	TGTGCCAGCAGCGCCCGGGACAGGGGCCCCTATGGCTACACCTTC	CASSARDRGPYGYTF
NA	TRBJ2-1	TRBV29-1	once	TGCAGCGGCACGACAGGTACCAATGAGCAGTTCTTC	CSGTTGTNEQFF
TRBD1	TRBJ2-5	TRBV29-1	many	TGCAGCGTCCCGGGACAGGGAAGAGAGACCCAGTACTTC	CSVPGQGRETQYF
NA	TRBJ2-7	TRBV7-2	NA	TGTGCCAGCAGCTTGAGACATCCCTCCGAGCAGTACTTC	CASSLRHPSEQYF
TRBD2	TRBJ2-7	TRBV20-1	few	TGCAGTGCTAGCTTAGCGGGGGATGGCGAGCAGTACTTC	CSASLAGDGEQYF